This T cell receptor beta chain was profiled in a study of T cells of healthy individuals. CDR3 length: 15 amino acids. V shed 3 bases and J 1 base; nucleotides not matched to a gene: 5. Germline V gene data show CDR1 as KGHSH and CDR2 as LQKENI. Using its own MiXCR run on the 5' RACE reads, TCRdb lists one record per CDR3 protein. The data show 95,000 to 100,000 distinct CDR3 sequences, with 17% seen just once and approximately 6% held by the top ten. This TCR derives from a human donor in good health. V and J are TRBV18 and TRBJ1-1; 7 nucleotides align to TRBD1. CDR3: CASSPGQSGNTEAFF. CDR3 bases: TGTGCCAGCTCACCGGGACAGTCAGGGAACACTGAAGCTTTCTTT.